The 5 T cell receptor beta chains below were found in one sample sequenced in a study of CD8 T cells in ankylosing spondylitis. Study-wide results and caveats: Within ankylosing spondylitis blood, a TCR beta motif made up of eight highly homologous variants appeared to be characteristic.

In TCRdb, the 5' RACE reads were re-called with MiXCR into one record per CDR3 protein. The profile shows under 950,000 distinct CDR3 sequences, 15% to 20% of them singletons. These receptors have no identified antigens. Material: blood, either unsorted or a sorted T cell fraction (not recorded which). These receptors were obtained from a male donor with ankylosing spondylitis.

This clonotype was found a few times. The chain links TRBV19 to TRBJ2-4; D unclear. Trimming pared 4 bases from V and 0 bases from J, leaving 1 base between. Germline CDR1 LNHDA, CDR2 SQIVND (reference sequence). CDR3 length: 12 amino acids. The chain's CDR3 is CASSTAKNIQYF. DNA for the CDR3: TGTGCCAGTAGTACAGCCAAAAACATTCAGTACTTC. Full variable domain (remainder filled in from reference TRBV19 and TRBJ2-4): DGGITQSPKYLFRKEGQNVTLSCEQNLNHDAMYWYRQDPGQGLRLIYYSQIVNDFQKGDIAEGYSVSREKKESFPLTVTSAQKNPTAFYLCASSTAKNIQYFGAGTRLSVL.

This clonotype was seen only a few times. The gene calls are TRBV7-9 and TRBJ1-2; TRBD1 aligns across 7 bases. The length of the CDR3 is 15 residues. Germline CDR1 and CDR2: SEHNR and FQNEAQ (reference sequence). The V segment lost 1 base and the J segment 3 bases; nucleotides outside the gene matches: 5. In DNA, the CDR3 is TGTGCCAGCAGCTTAGGCGACAGGGTTCACTATGGCTACACCTTC. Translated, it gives CASSLGDRVHYGYTF. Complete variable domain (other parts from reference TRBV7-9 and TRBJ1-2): DTGVSQNPRHKITKRGQNVTFRCDPISEHNRLYWYRQTLGQGPEFLTYFQNEAQLEKSRLLSDRFSAERPKGSFSTLEIQRTEQGDSAMYLCASSLGDRVHYGYTFGSGTRLTVV.

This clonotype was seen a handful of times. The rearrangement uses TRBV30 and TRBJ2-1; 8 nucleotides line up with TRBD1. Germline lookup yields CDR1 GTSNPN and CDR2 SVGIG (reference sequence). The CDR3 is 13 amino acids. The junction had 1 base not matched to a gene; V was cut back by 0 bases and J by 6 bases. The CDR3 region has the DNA TGTGCCTGGAGTGTTACAGGGGGCAATGAGCAGTTCTTC. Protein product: CAWSVTGGNEQFF.

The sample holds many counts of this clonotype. CDR3 in DNA: TGCAGCGCCACGCGGACAGGAGAGACCCAGTACTTC. Translation gives CSATRTGETQYF. This rearrangement joins TRBV29-1 to TRBJ2-5; TRBD1 matches at 7 bases. Germline lookup yields CDR1 SQVTM and CDR2 ANQGSEA. This CDR3 region has 12 residues. Trimming at V came to 7 bases and at J to 4 bases, leaving 6 bases not matched to a gene.

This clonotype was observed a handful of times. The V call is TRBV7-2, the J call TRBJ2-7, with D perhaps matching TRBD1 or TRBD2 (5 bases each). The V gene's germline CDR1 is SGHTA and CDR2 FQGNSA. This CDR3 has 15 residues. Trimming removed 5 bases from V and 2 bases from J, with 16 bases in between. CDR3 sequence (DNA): TGTGCCAGCAGCCTCCAGCTTGGGGGAACCTACGAGCAGTACTTC. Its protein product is CASSLQLGGTYEQYF.